The 25 T cell receptor beta chains given below trace back to one sample, sequenced in a study of blood T cell repertoires in COVID-19. Generated by immunoSEQ multiplex PCR, the TCRdb table keeps only in-frame clones and is missing some. This sample has a few hundred thousand clones, with around 87% found just once. The specimen sequenced was PBMCs or T cells enriched from blood (not recorded which). These TCRs come from a man aged 30 to 45 who had recovered from COVID-19.

The V call is TRBV27, the J call TRBJ1-5, with 10 nucleotides matching TRBD1. CDR1 is MNHEY, CDR2 SMNVEV, per germline (reference sequence). This CDR3 is 16 amino acids long. With V trimmed by 5 bases and J by 3 bases, 7 bases remained unmatched. CDR3 in amino acids: CASSPGQGEINQPQHF. In DNA form, the CDR3 reads TGTGCCAGCAGTCCTGGACAGGGGGAAATCAATCAGCCCCAGCATTTT.

This chain uses TRBV18 with TRBJ2-4, with no clear D. V was cut by 1 base and J by 0 bases, with 7 bases left in between. Germline CDR1 is KGHSH and CDR2 is LQKENI. This CDR3 has 15 residues. CDR3 nucleotide sequence: TGTGCCAGCTCACCACAAACAGTAGCCAAAAACATTCAGTACTTC. It encodes CASSPQTVAKNIQYF.

CDR3 bases: TGTGCCAGCTCACCACTACTAGCGGGAGGCTCCGGGGAGCTGTTTTTT. Its translation: CASSPLLAGGSGELFF. The rearrangement uses TRBV18 and TRBJ2-2, with 12 nucleotides matching TRBD2. CDR1 is KGHSH and CDR2 is LQKENI in the germline V gene. The CDR3 is 16 amino acids. J was trimmed by 6 bases and V by 1 base; bases with no gene match: 3.

The chain couples TRBV4-1 to TRBJ2-3; 8 positions match TRBD1. Per the germline V gene, CDR1 is MGHRA and CDR2 is YSYEKL. With V trimmed by 1 base and J by 6 bases, 6 bases remained unmatched. There are 15 residues in the CDR3. CDR3 nucleotide sequence: TGCGCCAGCAGCCAAGGCTGGACAGGGAGTGATACGCAGTATTTT. This encodes CASSQGWTGSDTQYF.

V and J are TRBV7-2 and TRBJ1-2, with TRBD1 as a possible D gene (6 bases). V gave up 2 bases and J gave up 4 bases, with 17 bases separating them. This CDR3 is 16 amino acids long. The germline V gene encodes CDR1 SGHTA and CDR2 FQGNSA. The CDR3: CASSLPTRTETYGYTF. The CDR3 DNA reads as TGTGCCAGCAGCTTACCTACTCGGACAGAAACCTATGGCTACACCTTC.

The chain links TRBV5-1 to TRBJ2-7; D gene uncertain. Germline assignment: CDR1 SGHRS and CDR2 YFSETQ. Trimming took off 4 bases at V and 3 bases at J, with 17 bases between the two ends. CDR3 size: 15 residues. The CDR3 DNA reads TGCGCCAGCAGCCTGACTCGTCCTGGCCTCTACGAGCAGTACTTC. Translating it yields CASSLTRPGLYEQYF.

This clone was counted between two and nine times. The chain is built from TRBV18 and TRBJ1-1, with D hard to call. Germline lookup yields CDR1 KGHSH and CDR2 LQKENI. V was trimmed by 2 bases and J by 1 base, leaving 8 bases between them. This CDR3 is 14 amino acids long. The CDR3 here is CASSPISGNTEAFF. CDR3 in DNA: TGTGCCAGCTCACCAATCAGCGGGAACACTGAAGCTTTCTTT.

This sequence joins TRBV15 and TRBJ2-3, with D tentatively TRBD2 (6 bases). CDR3 length: 14 residues. Germline V gene data show CDR1 as LNHNV and CDR2 as YYDKDF (reference sequence). Between the trimmed V and J ends, which lost 0 bases and 3 bases, there was a span of 7 bases. CDR3 protein: CATSRDGGTDTQYF. The DNA of the CDR3 is TGTGCCACCAGCAGAGATGGGGGGACAGATACGCAGTATTTT. Looking up the rest from reference TRBV15 and TRBJ2-3 gives the full variable domain: DAMVIQNPRYQVTQFGKPVTLSCSQTLNHNVMYWYQQKSSQAPKLLFHYYDKDFNNEADTPDNFQSRRPNTSFCFLDIRSPGLGDTAMYLCATSRDGGTDTQYFGPGTRLTVL.

The J gene is TRBJ2-1, the V gene TRBV19; 7 bases map to TRBD1. This CDR3 spans 14 amino acids. The junction had 4 bases not matched to a gene; V was cut back by 6 bases and J by 2 bases. The V gene's germline CDR1 is LNHDA and CDR2 SQIVND (reference sequence). The CDR3 DNA reads as TGTGCCAGTAGCAGGGGACAGCCCTACAATGAGCAGTTCTTC. This codes for CASSRGQPYNEQFF.

The chain has TRBV3-1 (or the pseudogene TRBV3-2) and TRBJ1-3; no firm D call. V was cut by 4 bases and J by 2 bases, with 9 bases left in between. Germline loops: CDR1 LGHDT, CDR2 YNNKEL (reference sequence). The CDR3 extends over 14 amino acids. CDR3 amino acids: CASSLLGPGNTIYF. CDR3 bases: TGTGCCAGCAGCCTACTCGGTCCTGGAAACACCATATATTTT.

V is TRBV28 and J is TRBJ1-5; D unclear. This CDR3 is built from 17 residues. Germline CDR1 is MDHEN and CDR2 is SYDVKM. The V gene lost 7 bases and the J gene lost 2 bases, with 21 bases spanning the gap. CDR3 sequence (DNA): TGTGCCAGCACCGAGGACCGAGCGGTAGGAGGCAATCAGCCCCAGCATTTT. Protein: CASTEDRAVGGNQPQHF.

The chain is built from TRBV19 and TRBJ2-7; 7 bases align to TRBD2. This CDR3 is built from 14 residues. V was pared by 7 bases and J by 1 base, with 7 bases of the junction left unmatched. Germline CDR1 is LNHDA and CDR2 is SQIVND (reference sequence). This CDR3 reads CASTPASGSYEQYF. The CDR3 nucleotides are TGTGCCAGTACCCCGGCTAGCGGATCCTACGAGCAGTACTTC. Combining the CDR3 with reference TRBV19 and TRBJ2-7 gives the whole variable domain DGGITQSPKYLFRKEGQNVTLSCEQNLNHDAMYWYRQDPGQGLRLIYYSQIVNDFQKGDIAEGYSVSREKKESFPLTVTSAQKNPTAFYLCASTPASGSYEQYFGPGTRLTVT.

The J gene is TRBJ2-7, the V gene TRBV7-6, with TRBD1 as a possible D gene (6 bases). CDR1 is SGHVS, CDR2 FNYEAQ, per germline. V gave up 3 bases and J gave up 0 bases, with 12 bases separating them. CDR3 length: 15 amino acids. In DNA, the CDR3 is TGTGCCAGCAGCTTCTTGGACAGCAGCTCCTACGAGCAGTACTTC. Its translation is CASSFLDSSSYEQYF.

The rearrangement links TRBV28 to TRBJ2-1; 12 bases fit TRBD2. Germline V gene sequence: CDR1 MDHEN, CDR2 SYDVKM. Unmatched junction bases numbered 8, after V lost 6 bases and J lost 8 bases. The length of the CDR3 is 15 residues. The CDR3 sequence: CASRWSLAGGYEQFF. The CDR3 nucleotides read TGTGCCAGCAGGTGGTCCCTAGCGGGAGGGTATGAGCAGTTCTTC. Complete variable domain (other parts from reference TRBV28 and TRBJ2-1): DVKVTQSSRYLVKRTGEKVFLECVQDMDHENMFWYRQDPGLGLRLIYFSYDVKMKEKGDIPEGYSVSREKKERFSLILESASTNQTSMYLCASRWSLAGGYEQFFGPGTRLTVL.

This chain joins TRBV7-3 and TRBJ2-2, with 8 positions matching TRBD2. Germline V lookup: CDR1 SGHTA, CDR2 FQGTGA. V lost 2 bases, J lost 1 base, and 3 bases stayed unmatched. CDR3 length equals 16 residues. CDR3 nucleotide sequence: TGTGCCAGCAGCTTACTTACTAGCGGGAACACCGGGGAGCTGTTTTTT. It encodes CASSLLTSGNTGELFF.

The CDR3 sequence: CASSVPGLAGGRDNEQFF. The CDR3 coding sequence is TGTGCCAGCAGTGTACCGGGACTAGCGGGAGGGCGCGACAATGAGCAGTTCTTC. This chain joins TRBV3-1 (or the pseudogene TRBV3-2) and TRBJ2-1; 16 bases map to TRBD2. The V gene end was trimmed by 6 bases and the J gene end by 5 bases; junction bases not matched to a gene: 10. The length of the CDR3 is 18 residues. The germline CDR1 and CDR2 sequences are LGHDT and YNNKEL (reference sequence).

In the case of this clone: This CDR3 is also generated by other DNA sequences in the sample. The V call is TRBV28, the J call TRBJ2-3, with TRBD2 matching 7 bases. Looked up from germline, CDR1 is MDHEN and CDR2 is SYDVKM. The trim removed 4 bases at V and 2 bases at J, leaving 3 bases unmatched. This CDR3 is built from 14 residues. The CDR3 spells CASSSGLLTDTQYF. CDR3 DNA: TGTGCCAGCAGTTCGGGACTACTCACAGATACGCAGTATTTT.

The chain has TRBV3-1 (or the pseudogene TRBV3-2) and TRBJ2-1; 12 nucleotides line up with TRBD2. Germline loops: CDR1 LGHDT, CDR2 YNNKEL (reference sequence). The CDR3 runs to 16 residues. Trimming at V came to 4 bases and at J to 6 bases, leaving 7 bases not matched to a gene. This CDR3 reads CASSRTTSGRGNEQFF. The CDR3 DNA reads as TGTGCCAGCAGCCGAACGACTAGCGGGAGAGGCAATGAGCAGTTCTTC.

CDR3 region: CASSKPGQGQHEQYF. The CDR3 DNA reads as TGTGCCAGCAGCAAGCCGGGACAGGGGCAACACGAGCAGTACTTC. The rearrangement links TRBV21-1 to TRBJ2-7; TRBD1, as called in the table, went unchecked against the DNA. TRBV21-1 is a documented pseudogene. The CDR3 totals 15 residues.

This chain uses TRBV10-1 with TRBJ1-1, with D maybe TRBD1 (5 bases). The CDR3 has 12 amino acids. Trimming removed 0 bases from V and 10 bases from J, with 9 bases in between. Germline loops: CDR1 WNHNN, CDR2 SYGVQD (reference sequence). The CDR3 nucleotides are TGCGCCAGCAGTGAGTCTCTGGGGCGAGCTTTCTTT. Translating it yields CASSESLGRAFF.

V usage is TRBV20-1 and J usage is TRBJ2-2, with D possibly matching TRBD2 (5 bases). Germline V gene sequence: CDR1 DFQATT, CDR2 SNEGSKA (reference sequence). The CDR3 loop spans 14 amino acids. V gave up 3 bases and J gave up 6 bases, with 14 bases separating them. The CDR3 region is CSASTGWSSGELFF. The CDR3 bases are TGCAGTGCTAGTACGGGGTGGAGTTCCGGGGAGCTGTTTTTT.

The chain carries TRBV15 and TRBJ2-5; D uncertain. Trimming removed 0 bases at V and 5 bases at J, with 10 bases between. The V gene's germline CDR1 is LNHNV and CDR2 YYDKDF (reference sequence). The CDR3 extends over 14 amino acids. The CDR3 sequence is CATSRDRFKETQYF. DNA of the CDR3: TGTGCCACCAGCAGAGATAGATTTAAGGAGACCCAGTACTTC.

The chain joins TRBV19 to TRBJ1-5, with 8 bases identical to TRBD1. The J segment lost 3 bases and the V segment lost 6 bases, leaving 10 bases of the junction unmatched. This CDR3 region has 16 residues. CDR1 is LNHDA and CDR2 is SQIVND in the germline V gene (reference sequence). CDR3 amino acids: CASSRQGNVVNQPQHF. CDR3 nucleotide sequence: TGTGCCAGTAGCCGACAGGGGAATGTTGTCAATCAGCCCCAGCATTTT.

The CDR3 reads CASSEGRTSGSNEQFF. For the CDR3, the DNA is TGTGCCAGCTCAGAGGGAAGGACTAGCGGGAGTAATGAGCAGTTCTTC. The chain employs TRBV18 and TRBJ2-1; 13 nucleotides agree with TRBD2. The CDR3 consists of 16 residues. Germline V CDR1 and CDR2: KGHSH, LQKENI. With 5 bases clipped from V and 7 bases from J, the junction kept 8 bases outside the gene matches. Combining the CDR3 with reference TRBV18 and TRBJ2-1 gives the whole variable domain NAGVMQNPRHLVRRRGQEARLRCSPMKGHSHVYWYRQLPEEGLKFMVYLQKENIIDESGMPKERFSAEFPKEGPSILRIQQVVRGDSAAYFCASSEGRTSGSNEQFFGPGTRLTVL.

The V call is TRBV12-3 or TRBV12-4, the J call TRBJ1-2, with D uncertain. This CDR3 contains 13 residues. Trimming removed 0 bases from V and 4 bases from J, with 6 bases in between. The CDR3 DNA sequence: TGTGCCAGCAGTTTAGCTACAGTCTATGGCTACACCTTC. Translated, it gives CASSLATVYGYTF.